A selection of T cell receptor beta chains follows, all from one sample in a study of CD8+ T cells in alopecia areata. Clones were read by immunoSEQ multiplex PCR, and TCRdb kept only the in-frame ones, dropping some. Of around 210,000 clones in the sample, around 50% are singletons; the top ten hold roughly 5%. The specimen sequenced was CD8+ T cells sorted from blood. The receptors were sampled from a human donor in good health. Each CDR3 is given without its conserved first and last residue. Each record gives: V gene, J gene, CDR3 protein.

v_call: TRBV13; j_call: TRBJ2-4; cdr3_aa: ASSLARAGDLGIQY
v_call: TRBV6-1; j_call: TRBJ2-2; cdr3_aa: ATSTGNTGELF
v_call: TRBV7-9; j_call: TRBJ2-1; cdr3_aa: ASSSLDPGVSYNEQF
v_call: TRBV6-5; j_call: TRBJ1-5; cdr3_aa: ASSPRQGNQPQH
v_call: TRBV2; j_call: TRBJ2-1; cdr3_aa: ASSELKGEQF
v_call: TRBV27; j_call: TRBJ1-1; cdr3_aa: ASSLSLGTEAF
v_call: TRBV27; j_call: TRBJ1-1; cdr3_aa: ASRGGSEAF
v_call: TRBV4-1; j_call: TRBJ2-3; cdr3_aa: ASSPGTGTDTQY
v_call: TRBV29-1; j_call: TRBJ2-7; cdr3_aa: SVADRAYEQY
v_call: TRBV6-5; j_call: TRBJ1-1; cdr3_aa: ASSYVPGQGTEAF
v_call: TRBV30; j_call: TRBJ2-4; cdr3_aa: AWSHTGDLAKNIQY
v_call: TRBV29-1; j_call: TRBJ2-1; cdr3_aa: SVEGLVGDNEQF
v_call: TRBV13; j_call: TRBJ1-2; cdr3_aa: ASSLETGRKGYT
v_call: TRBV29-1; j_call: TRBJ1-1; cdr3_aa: SVEDDGPEAF
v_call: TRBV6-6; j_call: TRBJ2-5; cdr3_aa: ASSYSGDRLGTQY
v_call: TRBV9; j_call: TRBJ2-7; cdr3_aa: ASSGRGAPPYEQY
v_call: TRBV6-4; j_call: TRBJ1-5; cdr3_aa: ASSEGGENQPQH
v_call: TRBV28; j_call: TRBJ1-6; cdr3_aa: ASTSKDSPLH
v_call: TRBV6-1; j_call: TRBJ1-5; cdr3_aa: ASSDLGQGDQPQH
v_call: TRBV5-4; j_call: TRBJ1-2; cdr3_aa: ASSGRDRVLYGYT
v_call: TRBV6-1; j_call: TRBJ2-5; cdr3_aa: ASSSLADQETQY
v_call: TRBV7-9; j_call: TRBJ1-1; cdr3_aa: ASSLRISGVGTEAF
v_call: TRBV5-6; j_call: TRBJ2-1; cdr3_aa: ASSPRTGHYNEQF
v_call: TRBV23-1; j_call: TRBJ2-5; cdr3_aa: ASTLRMGGETQY
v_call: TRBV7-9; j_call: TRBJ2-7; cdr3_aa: ASSSSGEQY
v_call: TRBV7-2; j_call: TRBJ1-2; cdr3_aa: ASSPEGVPVYGYT
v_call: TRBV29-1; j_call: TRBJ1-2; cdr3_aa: SVEVRGDYGYT
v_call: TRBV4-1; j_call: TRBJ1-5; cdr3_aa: ASSQDEQGMWSQPQH
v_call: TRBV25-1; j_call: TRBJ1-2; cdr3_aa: ASSEKGDYGYT
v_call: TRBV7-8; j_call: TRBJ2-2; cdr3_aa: ASSSGTGDTGELF
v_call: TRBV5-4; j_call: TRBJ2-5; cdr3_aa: ASSLRGTETQY
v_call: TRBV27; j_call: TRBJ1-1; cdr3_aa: ASSSSDSFTLEAF
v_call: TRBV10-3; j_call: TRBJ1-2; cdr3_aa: AISSEGPAGPFYGYT
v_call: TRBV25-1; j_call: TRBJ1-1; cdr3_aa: ASSENTEAF
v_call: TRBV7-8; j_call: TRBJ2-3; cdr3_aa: ASQARRSTDTQY
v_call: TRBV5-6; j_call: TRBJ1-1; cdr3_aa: ASSLGRDGTEAF
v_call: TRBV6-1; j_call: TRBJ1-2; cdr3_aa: ASSSHAGGGYGYT
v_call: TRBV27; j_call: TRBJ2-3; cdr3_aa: ASSLRQVTDTQY
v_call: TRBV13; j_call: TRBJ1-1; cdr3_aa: ASSLGRGWDEAF
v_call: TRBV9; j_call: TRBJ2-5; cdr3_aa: ASSVSSKETQY
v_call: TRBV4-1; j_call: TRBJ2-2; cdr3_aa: ASSQDGRGRAGELF
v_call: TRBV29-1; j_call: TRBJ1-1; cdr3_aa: SVQRMNTEAF
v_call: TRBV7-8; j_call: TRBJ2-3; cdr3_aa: ASSLAGTPPDTQY
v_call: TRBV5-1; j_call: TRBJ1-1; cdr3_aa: ATKPDRGNTEAF
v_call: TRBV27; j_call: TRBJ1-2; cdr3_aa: ASSFPGGGGYT
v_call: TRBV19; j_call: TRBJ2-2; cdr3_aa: ASSIGGELF
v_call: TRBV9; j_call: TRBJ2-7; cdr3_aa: ASSVDRRSYEQY
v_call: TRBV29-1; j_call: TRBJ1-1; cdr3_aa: SVAPGAGNTEAF
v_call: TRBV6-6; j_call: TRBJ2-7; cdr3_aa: ASSYSSGGSYEQY
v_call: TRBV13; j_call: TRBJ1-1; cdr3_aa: ASSIRSPMNTEAF
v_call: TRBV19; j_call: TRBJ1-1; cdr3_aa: AAGQDILGDTEAF
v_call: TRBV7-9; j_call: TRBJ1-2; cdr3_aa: ASSLGRPGPNYGYT
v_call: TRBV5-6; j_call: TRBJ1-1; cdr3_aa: ASSLVGTGRASEAF
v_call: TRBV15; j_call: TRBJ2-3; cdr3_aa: ATSRGTGANTDTQY
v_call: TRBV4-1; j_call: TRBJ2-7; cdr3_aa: ASSQALAGGRGEQY